The 7 T cell receptor beta chains below were found in one sample sequenced in a study of identical twins. Via MiXCR, TCRdb re-called the 5' RACE reads, giving one row per CDR3 protein. This sample has around 1.7 million distinct CDR3 sequences, with 32% found just once. The sequencing sample was made of cord blood. Every receptor here comes from a newborn girl in good health.

This clonotype has at least ten counts. This rearrangement joins TRBV29-1 to TRBJ1-1; D gene unclear. The CDR3 extends over 13 amino acids. Trimming pared 2 bases from V and 1 base from J, leaving 8 bases between. Germline V gives CDR1 SQVTM, CDR2 ANQGSEA. CDR3 bases: TGCAGCGTTGAAAGACGGCAGAACACTGAAGCTTTCTTT. This codes for CSVERRQNTEAFF. Drawing the rest from reference TRBV29-1 and TRBJ1-1, the complete variable domain is SAVISQKPSRDICQRGTSLTIQCQVDSQVTMMFWYRQQPGQSLTLIATANQGSEATYESGFVIDKFPISRPNLTFSTLTVSNMSPEDSSIYLCSVERRQNTEAFFGQGTRLTVV.

This clonotype was recorded many times. The V gene is TRBV10-3, the J gene TRBJ1-5, with D perhaps matching TRBD1 (5 bases). The CDR3 consists of 13 residues. The V end lost 4 bases, the J end lost 1 base, and 5 bases lay between the germline ends. Germline lookup yields CDR1 ENHRY and CDR2 SYGVKD. This chain's CDR3 is CAISGTSNQPQHF. The CDR3 bases are TGTGCCATCAGTGGGACAAGCAATCAGCCCCAGCATTTT.

This clonotype was observed many times. The rearrangement links TRBV6-5 to TRBJ2-7; TRBD1 aligns across 8 bases. The CDR3 covers 20 residues. V was pared by 0 bases and J by 3 bases, with 19 bases of the junction left unmatched. The germline V gene encodes CDR1 MNHEY and CDR2 SVGAGI. DNA of the CDR3: TGTGCCAGCAGTTACTCGATGAAGCGGCTCGGGACAGGCGAAAACTACGAGCAGTACTTC. Its protein is CASSYSMKRLGTGENYEQYF.

The CDR3 DNA is TGCGCCAGCATGAGGAGTTTATCCACAGATACGCAGTATTTT. It specifies CASMRSLSTDTQYF. The genes are TRBV5-1 and TRBJ2-3; D uncertain. Trimming removed 6 bases at V and 2 bases at J, with 13 bases between. Germline loops: CDR1 SGHRS, CDR2 YFSETQ. This CDR3 has 14 residues.

This clonotype was seen more than once but under ten times. The CDR3 loop is CASSQRGQGLFNYGYTF. CDR3 coding DNA: TGTGCCAGCAGCCAAAGAGGACAGGGGCTCTTTAACTATGGCTACACCTTC. The V and J genes are TRBV4-2 and TRBJ1-2; the match to TRBD1 covers 9 bases. The trim removed 2 bases at V and 1 base at J, leaving 8 bases unmatched. From germline, CDR1 is LGHNA and CDR2 YNFKEQ. CDR3 length: 17 amino acids.

The CDR3: CASSVSRGSTDTQYF. CDR3 nucleotide sequence: TGTGCCAGCAGCGTAAGCAGGGGTAGCACAGATACGCAGTATTTT. This sequence joins TRBV9 and TRBJ2-3; tentative D call: TRBD1 (6 bases). Trimming removed 1 base from V and 0 bases from J, with 9 bases in between. Germline lookup yields CDR1 SGDLS and CDR2 YYNGEE. There are 15 residues in the CDR3.

V gene TRBV3-1 combines with J gene TRBJ2-3, with D hard to call. Trimming pared 0 bases from V and 2 bases from J, leaving 6 bases between. The length of the CDR3 is 14 residues. The germline CDR1 and CDR2 sequences are LGHDT and YNNKEL (reference sequence). For the CDR3, the DNA is TGTGCCAGCAGCCAAGACCATACCACAGATACGCAGTATTTT. It translates to CASSQDHTTDTQYF.